A selection of T cell receptor beta chains follows, all from one sample in a study of T cells in localized non-small cell lung cancer. The assay was immunoSEQ multiplex PCR, and TCRdb's table has in-frame clones only and misses some. The sample includes roughly 35,000 clones, 88% of them seen just once. This sample comprised peripheral blood, obtained before any cancer treatment. These receptors all stem from a woman aged 35-70 years with stage I lung adenocarcinoma. Both conserved end residues are part of each CDR3. The D gene is left open where the match is weak. Where a row states a size, it is once, few, many or the class of an expanded clone; other rows omit it.

>TRBD1|.|TRBV19|TRBJ1-6
TGTGCCAGTGGCCAGATCAGGGACAGTTCACCCCTCCACTTT
CASGQIRDSSPLHF
>.|.|TRBV7-2|TRBJ1-3
TGTGCCAGCAGCCCCCCTCGACAGGAACACACCATATATTTT
CASSPPRQEHTIYF
>TRBD1|.|TRBV9|TRBJ2-3
TGTGCCAGCAGCGTAGAAGGACAGGGGTCGACAGATACGCAGTATTTT
CASSVEGQGSTDTQYF
>.|.|TRBV5-6|TRBJ1-4
TGTGCCAGCAGCTTGGGGGACGTCGAAAAACTGTTTTTT
CASSLGDVEKLFF
>.|.|TRBV19|TRBJ1-1
TGTGCCACCTCAGATCGGGGCCAGGGCACTGAAGCTTTCTTT
CATSDRGQGTEAFF
>.|few|TRBV18|TRBJ1-4
TGTGCCAGCTCACCTGGGACGCAGGAGGAAAAACTGTTTTTT
CASSPGTQEEKLFF
>TRBD1|.|TRBV2|TRBJ2-5
TGTGCCAGCAGACGCGGACAGGGGGAAGAGACCCAGTACTTC
CASRRGQGEETQYF
>.|.|TRBV7-9|TRBJ1-1
TGTGCCAGCAGCCCCGCAGGGGCCGGGGCTGAAGCTTTCTTT
CASSPAGAGAEAFF
>.|.|TRBV6-6|TRBJ1-5
TGTGCCAGCAGCGGGGGGAATCAGCCCCAGCATTTT
CASSGGNQPQHF
>.|.|TRBV28|TRBJ1-2
TGTGCCAGCAGTTCCCAGGACGGAGCTGGCTACACCTTC
CASSSQDGAGYTF
>.|.|TRBV25-1|TRBJ1-2
TGTGCCAGCAGTGAGGGCTACTATGGCTACACCTTC
CASSEGYYGYTF
>.|.|TRBV7-8|TRBJ2-3
TGTGCCAGCAGCTTAGACGGGGGCCGTACAGATACGCAGTATTTT
CASSLDGGRTDTQYF
>.|.|TRBV7-3|TRBJ1-3
TGTGCCAGCAGCTTTTCAGGGTCCGGAAACACCATATATTTT
CASSFSGSGNTIYF
>TRBD2|.|TRBV4-3|TRBJ2-2
TGCGCCAGCAGCCGTTCCGGGACTAGCGGGAACACCGGGGAGCTGTTTTTT
CASSRSGTSGNTGELFF
>TRBD1|.|TRBV9|TRBJ2-7
TGTGCCAGCAGCGTAACCGGGACAGGGGTAGTCCACGAGCAGTACTTC
CASSVTGTGVVHEQYF
>.|.|TRBV27|TRBJ2-2
TGTGCCAGCAGTTTCTTCGACGGTAGTGCGCTGTTTTTT
CASSFFDGSALFF
>.|few|TRBV29-1|TRBJ1-1
TGCAGCGTTGATCCCCCGGGAGGCACTGAAGCTTTCTTT
CSVDPPGGTEAFF
>TRBD2|once|TRBV30|TRBJ2-7
TGTGCCTGGACTGAATGGGAAGCGGGGTCCTACGAGCAGTACTTC
CAWTEWEAGSYEQYF
>TRBD1|.|TRBV9|TRBJ1-2
TGTGCCAGCAGCGGCTGGGACAGCCCCTATGGCTACACCTTC
CASSGWDSPYGYTF
>TRBD1|.|TRBV7-2|TRBJ2-7
TGTGCCAGCAGCATTGACAGGGCTAACGCTTACGAGCAGTACTTC
CASSIDRANAYEQYF
>TRBD1|.|TRBV27|TRBJ1-2
TGTGCCAGCAGTTTCTCAGGGGGGTTCTATGGCTACACCTTC
CASSFSGGFYGYTF
>.|.|TRBV11-3|TRBJ2-3
TGTGCCAGCAGCCGCACAGGAGTCACAGATACGCAGTATTTT
CASSRTGVTDTQYF
>.|.|TRBV7-9|TRBJ2-7
TGTGCCAGCAGCTTAGAGTCCTCGGCCTACGAGCAGTACTTC
CASSLESSAYEQYF
>TRBD1|.|TRBV15|TRBJ2-2
TGTGCCACCAGCGGAGAAGGGACAGGGAGGATCGGGGAGCTGTTTTTT
CATSGEGTGRIGELFF
>.|.|TRBV4-3|TRBJ2-5
TGCGCCAGCAGCCAAGAAGAGGGGCGTGGGACCCAGTACTTC
CASSQEEGRGTQYF
>.|.|TRBV27|TRBJ1-1
TGTGCCAGCAGTATAACAGGGACATCTTTCACTGAAGCTTTCTTT
CASSITGTSFTEAFF